Described below is a single T cell receptor beta chain sequence and its context. Its antigen is unidentified. The CDR3 runs 16 residues. V was trimmed by 0 bases and J by 8 bases, leaving 14 bases between them. The method was immunoSEQ multiplex PCR; TCRdb's version includes in-frame clones alone and lacks a portion of them. The sample has around 67,000 clones; roughly 90% are singletons. This record belongs to a study of T cells in localized non-small cell lung cancer. Study-level findings and limits: Longer overall survival was seen with higher T cell density measured in blood. Because only a single region of the tumor was sequenced, heterogeneity remains possible. Highest T cell clonality was seen in uninvolved adjacent lung, surpassing that measured in tumor. Detection in adjacent lung was observed for a median around 55 of the top 100 tumor clones.

The receptor was derived from a woman between 35 and 70 years old with stage I lung adenocarcinoma. The gene calls are TRBV6-7 and TRBJ1-6; D is possibly TRBD1 (5 bases). TRBV6-7 is reported as an ORF; its role is uncertain. The source was peripheral blood, collected before any cancer treatment. CDR3 in amino acids: CASSYSRQSRDSPLHF. Here the CDR3 DNA reads TGTGCCAGCAGTTACTCCCGACAGTCTCGGGATTCACCCCTCCACTTT.